The 29 T cell receptor beta chains listed next were all sequenced from one sample in a study of identical twins. One entry per CDR3 protein, called by TCRdb with MiXCR from the 5' RACE reads. The sample lists under 900,000 distinct CDR3 sequences; 18% were seen once. This sample was also put to use in a study of T cells expressing NK-cell markers.

Material for sequencing was PBMCs. The receptors derive from a woman aged 18 to 35 in good health.

The rearrangement uses TRBV4-2 and TRBJ2-4, with D maybe TRBD2 (6 bases). Trimming removed 0 bases from V and 0 bases from J, with 9 bases in between. This CDR3 spans 16 amino acids. Germline-derived CDR1 and CDR2 are LGHNA and YNFKEQ. CDR3: CASSQDPAGAKNIQYF. CDR3 sequence (DNA): TGTGCCAGCAGCCAAGATCCAGCGGGAGCCAAAAACATTCAGTACTTC.

CDR3 amino acids: CASRSILRNEQFF. CDR3 coding DNA: TGTGCCAGCAGATCCATCCTTCGCAATGAGCAGTTCTTC. The chain employs TRBV6-6 and TRBJ2-1, with D hard to call. The V end lost 6 bases, the J end lost 6 bases, and 12 bases lay between the germline ends. The germline CDR1 and CDR2 sequences are MNHNY and SVGAGI (reference sequence). This CDR3 spans 13 amino acids.

There are many counts of this clonotype. The V call is TRBV6-1, the J call TRBJ2-7, with D possibly being TRBD2 (5 bases). V shed 0 bases and J shed 5 bases, with 17 bases lying between them. The CDR3 extends over 16 amino acids. Germline V gene lookup returns CDR1 MNHNS and CDR2 SASEGT. CDR3 sequence (DNA): TGTGCCAGCAGTGAAGCGAGCGGAGTAGAAGGCCACGAGCAGTACTTC. Residues: CASSEASGVEGHEQYF.

This clonotype came up a few times. This rearrangement joins TRBV7-2 to TRBJ1-1; TRBD1 matches 9 bases. CDR1 SGHTA and CDR2 FQGNSA come from the germline V gene. The CDR3 consists of 15 residues. After removal of 1 base from V and 3 bases from J, the junction contained 3 bases not matched to a gene. Here the CDR3 reads CASSLEQGAYTEAFF. DNA for the CDR3: TGTGCCAGCAGCTTAGAACAGGGGGCTTACACTGAAGCTTTCTTT. Supplemented by reference TRBV7-2 and TRBJ1-1, the full variable domain reads GAGVSQSPSNKVTEKGKDVELRCDPISGHTALYWYRQSLGQGLEFLIYFQGNSAPDKSGLPSDRFSAERTGGSVSTLTIQRTQQEDSAVYLCASSLEQGAYTEAFFGQGTRLTVV.

The chain links TRBV5-1 to TRBJ1-2, with TRBD1 as a possible D gene (5 bases). The germline V gene has CDR1 SGHRS and CDR2 YFSETQ. V lost 4 bases, J lost 6 bases, and 16 bases lay in between. The CDR3 runs 14 residues. CDR3 region: CASSTPGPRHGYTF. CDR3 bases: TGCGCCAGCAGCACACCGGGACCCCGGCATGGCTACACCTTC. Together with reference TRBV5-1 and TRBJ1-2, the CDR3 gives the full variable domain: KAGVTQTPRYLIKTRGQQVTLSCSPISGHRSVSWYQQTPGQGLQFLFEYFSETQRNKGNFPGRFSGRQFSNSRSEMNVSTLELGDSALYLCASSTPGPRHGYTFGSGTRLTVV.

This clonotype was counted many times. The rearrangement uses TRBV29-1 and TRBJ2-1; tentative D call: TRBD2 (6 bases). With 4 bases removed from V and 9 bases from J, the gap between germline ends came to 10 bases. Germline V gene sequence: CDR1 SQVTM, CDR2 ANQGSEA. The CDR3 consists of 11 residues. The CDR3 reads CSVVRGGEQFF. CDR3 nucleotides: TGCAGCGTTGTGCGGGGCGGTGAGCAGTTCTTC.

This clonotype was observed a handful of times. This chain uses TRBV5-1 with TRBJ2-7; TRBD2 matches at 8 bases. CDR3 length: 15 amino acids. The germline CDR1 and CDR2 sequences are SGHRS and YFSETQ. With V trimmed by 0 bases and J by 4 bases, 6 bases remained unmatched. CDR3 sequence (DNA): TGCGCCAGCAGCTTGGAACTAGCGGTGGTTTACGAGCAGTACTTC. It yields the protein CASSLELAVVYEQYF. The complete variable domain, with remaining parts taken from reference TRBV5-1 and TRBJ2-7, reads KAGVTQTPRYLIKTRGQQVTLSCSPISGHRSVSWYQQTPGQGLQFLFEYFSETQRNKGNFPGRFSGRQFSNSRSEMNVSTLELGDSALYLCASSLELAVVYEQYFGPGTRLTVT.

This clonotype was counted only a few times. The chain uses TRBV5-5 and TRBJ2-5, with D tentatively TRBD2 (5 bases). The CDR3 extends over 13 amino acids. Germline V gene lookup returns CDR1 SGHKS and CDR2 YYEKEE (reference sequence). V lost 4 bases and J lost 4, with 11 bases in between. CDR3 protein: CASSGVGVETQYF. CDR3 bases: TGTGCCAGCAGCGGTGTGGGAGTAGAGACCCAGTACTTC.

This clonotype came up a few times. The chain joins TRBV5-1 to TRBJ1-5; 8 positions match TRBD1. CDR1 is SGHRS, CDR2 YFSETQ, per germline. V dropped 8 bases and J dropped 7; count of bases not matched to a gene: 8. This CDR3 is 13 amino acids long. CDR3 DNA: TGCGCCAGGGGACAGGATAGGCGGCAGCCCCAGCATTTT. It codes for CARGQDRRQPQHF.

The rearrangement uses TRBV20-1 and TRBJ2-1; TRBD2 matches at 8 bases. The junction had 14 bases not matched to a gene; V was cut back by 6 bases and J by 4 bases. There are 16 residues in the CDR3. Germline CDR1 is DFQATT and CDR2 is SNEGSKA (reference sequence). The DNA of the CDR3 is TGCAGTGCCCTACCCTATAGCGGGACCTCGTACAATGAGCAGTTCTTC. It yields the protein CSALPYSGTSYNEQFF.

The rearrangement links TRBV20-1 to TRBJ2-7; the match to TRBD1 covers 10 bases. This CDR3 is 16 amino acids long. The ends lost 3 bases at V and 6 bases at J; junction bases unmatched: 14. Germline V gene sequence: CDR1 DFQATT, CDR2 SNEGSKA (reference sequence). The CDR3 sequence is CSASPALGTGDREQYF. CDR3 coding DNA: TGCAGTGCTAGCCCCGCGCTCGGGACAGGGGACCGCGAGCAGTACTTC.

V usage is TRBV15 and J usage is TRBJ2-1; 9 bases are shared with TRBD2. Germline loops: CDR1 LNHNV, CDR2 YYDKDF (reference sequence). V lost 6 bases, J lost 5 bases, and 11 bases stayed unmatched. The CDR3 runs 16 residues. The chain's CDR3 is CATRASGGHYDNEQFF. In DNA, the CDR3 is TGTGCCACCAGGGCCAGCGGGGGGCATTACGACAATGAGCAGTTCTTC. The full variable domain, rest sourced from reference TRBV15 and TRBJ2-1, is DAMVIQNPRYQVTQFGKPVTLSCSQTLNHNVMYWYQQKSSQAPKLLFHYYDKDFNNEADTPDNFQSRRPNTSFCFLDIRSPGLGDTAMYLCATRASGGHYDNEQFFGPGTRLTVL.

The chain recombines TRBV25-1 with TRBJ2-5; D uncertain. Trimming removed 7 bases at V and 0 bases at J, with 9 bases between. Germline V CDR1 and CDR2: MGHDK, SYGVNS. The CDR3 is 13 amino acids. The CDR3 spells CASNLGNQETQYF. DNA for the CDR3: TGTGCCAGCAACCTAGGTAACCAAGAGACCCAGTACTTC.

This clonotype came up a few times. V usage is TRBV20-1 and J usage is TRBJ1-2; D gene uncertain. The CDR3 is made up of 13 amino acids. The V end lost 5 bases, the J end lost 0 bases, and 10 bases lay between the germline ends. Germline loops: CDR1 DFQATT, CDR2 SNEGSKA (reference sequence). The CDR3 loop reads CSAQRLANYGYTF. The CDR3 region has the DNA TGCAGTGCTCAGAGATTAGCTAACTATGGCTACACCTTC.

For the CDR3, the DNA is TGTGCCTTCAGTTTCTCAGCAGGACTAGCTTCTGGGGCCAACGTCCTGACTTTC. This sequence encodes CAFSFSAGLASGANVLTF. V is TRBV12-3 or TRBV12-4 and J is TRBJ2-6; 8 nucleotides match TRBD2. Trimming took 11 bases from V and 1 from J; bases not matched to a gene: 16. CDR3 length equals 18 residues.

In its sample, this clonotype was seen a few times. The rearrangement uses TRBV15 and TRBJ2-7, with a tentative D call TRBD2 (6 bases). The CDR3 spans 13 residues. CDR1 LNHNV and CDR2 YYDKDF come from the germline V gene (reference sequence). Trimming removed 9 bases at V and 3 bases at J, with 15 bases between. CDR3 region: CATARDSVYEQYF. For the CDR3, the DNA is TGTGCCACAGCGAGGGACTCCGTCTACGAGCAGTACTTC.

This clonotype was seen a handful of times. V usage is TRBV12-3 or TRBV12-4 and J usage is TRBJ2-1; weak D call: TRBD2 (6 bases). CDR3 length: 14 amino acids. V lost 7 bases to trimming and J lost 0 bases, with 10 bases between them. The CDR3 spells CASNVAASYNEQFF. The CDR3 DNA follows: TGTGCCAGCAATGTAGCGGCCTCCTACAATGAGCAGTTCTTC.

The chain links TRBV9 to TRBJ2-3; 9 bases line up with TRBD1. Germline CDR1 reads SGDLS; CDR2 reads YYNGEE. This CDR3 region has 15 residues. The V segment lost 2 bases and the J segment 2 bases; nucleotides outside the gene matches: 3. As DNA, the CDR3 is TGTGCCAGCAGCGTTGACAGGGGGGTCACAGATACGCAGTATTTT. Amino acid sequence: CASSVDRGVTDTQYF.

The chain couples TRBV5-1 to TRBJ1-1, with D tentatively TRBD1 (5 bases). CDR1 is SGHRS and CDR2 is YFSETQ in the germline V gene. Deletions cut 0 bases from V and 7 bases from J, with 16 bases between. The CDR3 spans 15 residues. CDR3 nucleotide sequence: TGCGCCAGCAGCTTGGCCGGGGCAGAAGGTTTTGAAGCTTTCTTT. Its translation is CASSLAGAEGFEAFF.

Only a few counts were recorded for this clonotype. This sequence joins TRBV20-1 and TRBJ2-1, with 10 bases matching TRBD2. V was pared by 3 bases and J by 7 bases, with 12 bases of the junction left unmatched. CDR1 and CDR2 from the germline V gene are DFQATT and SNEGSKA (reference sequence). The CDR3 has 16 residues. The CDR3, as DNA: TGCAGTGCTAGGGCTACTAGCGGGGTGGCTTGGAATGAGCAGTTCTTC. This gives the protein CSARATSGVAWNEQFF.

This clonotype came up a few times. The chain combines TRBV29-1 with TRBJ2-1, with 7 bases that match TRBD2. Germline values: CDR1 SQVTM, CDR2 ANQGSEA. J was trimmed by 1 base and V by 4 bases; bases with no gene match: 4. CDR3 length equals 14 residues. As DNA, the CDR3 is TGCAGCGTTGTTAGACTAGCTTCCTACAATGAGCAGTTCTTC. Its translation: CSVVRLASYNEQFF.

In this sample, this clonotype turned up many times. This chain connects TRBV14 to TRBJ1-1; D is undetermined. Trimming took off 1 base at V and 10 bases at J, with 22 bases between the two ends. The CDR3 is 16 residues long. The germline V gene encodes CDR1 SGHDN and CDR2 FVKESK. The CDR3 loop reads CASSQVAMGGGAAAFF. The CDR3 DNA reads TGTGCCAGCAGCCAAGTGGCAATGGGAGGTGGTGCCGCAGCTTTCTTT.

The chain is built from TRBV3-1 and TRBJ1-6, with unresolved D. The CDR3 loop spans 13 amino acids. Per germline, CDR1 LGHDT and CDR2 YNNKEL (reference sequence). V gave up 0 bases and J gave up 8 bases, with 5 bases separating them. The CDR3, as DNA: TGTGCCAGCAGCCAAGACCCCCATTCACCCCTCCACTTT. Translated: CASSQDPHSPLHF.

The chain employs TRBV6-2 or TRBV6-3 and TRBJ2-7, with 7 bases aligning to TRBD2. J lost 6 bases, V lost 4 bases, and 6 bases had no gene match. Germline V gene lookup returns CDR1 MNHEY and CDR2 SVGEGT. This CDR3 has 13 residues. CDR3 region: CASSSSGESEQYF. The CDR3 region has the DNA TGTGCCAGCAGTTCCAGCGGGGAGAGCGAGCAGTACTTC.

This chain uses TRBV3-1 with TRBJ2-2; D call uncertain. This CDR3 contains 13 residues. Germline V gene sequence: CDR1 LGHDT, CDR2 YNNKEL (reference sequence). Deletions cut 2 bases from V and 4 bases from J, with 5 bases between. The CDR3, as DNA: TGTGCCAGCAGCCAACTGGGCACCGGGGAGCTGTTTTTT. Residues: CASSQLGTGELFF.

The chain uses TRBV6-1 and TRBJ2-7; either TRBD1 or TRBD2 may supply D (5 bases each). The CDR3 has 14 residues. In germline, CDR1 is MNHNS, CDR2 SASEGT. V was cut by 2 bases and J by 2 bases, with 10 bases left in between. The CDR3 nucleotides are TGTGCCAGCAGTGAATATGGGGGACCCTACGAGCAGTACTTC. Translated: CASSEYGGPYEQYF.

The genes are TRBV20-1 and TRBJ2-7; 7 bases match TRBD1. With 3 bases clipped from V and 4 bases from J, the junction kept 9 bases outside the gene matches. This CDR3 contains 14 residues. The germline CDR1 and CDR2 sequences are DFQATT and SNEGSKA (reference sequence). The CDR3 is CSASGSRQGYEQYF. CDR3 bases: TGCAGTGCTAGTGGTTCGAGACAGGGATACGAGCAGTACTTC.

This clonotype showed up just a few times. The chain joins TRBV21-1 to TRBJ2-7; TRBD2, the table's D call, lacks a check against the DNA. TRBV21-1 is an annotated pseudogene. The CDR3 length is 17 residues. The DNA for the CDR3 is TGTGCCAGCAGCAAGGGACTAGCGGGAGGTAACAACTACGAGCAGTACTTC. This gives the protein CASSKGLAGGNNYEQYF.

The gene calls are TRBV5-5 and TRBJ2-7; TRBD1 agrees at 7 bases. This CDR3 is built from 14 residues. CDR1 and CDR2 (germline): SGHKS, YYEKEE (reference sequence). Trimming cost V 3 bases and J 5 bases; bases outside gene matches: 8. CDR3 sequence: CASSSRDRAHEQYF. Here the CDR3 DNA reads TGTGCCAGCAGCTCCAGAGACAGGGCCCACGAGCAGTACTTC.